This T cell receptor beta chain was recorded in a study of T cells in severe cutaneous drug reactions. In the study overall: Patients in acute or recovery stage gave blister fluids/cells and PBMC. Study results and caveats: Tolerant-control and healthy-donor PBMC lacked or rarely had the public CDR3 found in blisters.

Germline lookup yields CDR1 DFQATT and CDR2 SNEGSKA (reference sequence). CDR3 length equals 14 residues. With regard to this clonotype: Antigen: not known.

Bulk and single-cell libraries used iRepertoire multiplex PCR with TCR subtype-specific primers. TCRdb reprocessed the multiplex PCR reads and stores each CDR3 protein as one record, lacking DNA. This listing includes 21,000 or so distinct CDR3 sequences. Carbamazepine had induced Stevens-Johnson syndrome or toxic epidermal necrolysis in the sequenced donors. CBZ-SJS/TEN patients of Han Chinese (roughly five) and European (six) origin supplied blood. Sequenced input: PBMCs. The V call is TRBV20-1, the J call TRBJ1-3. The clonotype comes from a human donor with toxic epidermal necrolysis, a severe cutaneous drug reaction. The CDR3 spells CSASDGVIGNTIYF.